The sequence of this T cell receptor beta chain was determined in a study of radiation and T cells in renal cell carcinoma. Study-wide results and caveats: In blood, top tumor clones expanded by 2 weeks, shrinking by 4. No pretreatment tumor biopsies were available for baseline clonotypes.

Notes on this clone: The target antigen is unknown.

Stated time point: baseline pretreatment blood. Treatment denoted: 15 Gy SBRT to primary tumor, nephrectomy 4 weeks later. After SBRT, blood was collected at 2 and 4 weeks, plus baseline. The tumor was a clear cell renal cell carcinoma. Clones were read by immunoSEQ multiplex PCR, and TCRdb kept only the in-frame ones, dropping some. This table has over 120,000 clones, 70% to 90% appearing once. The material was blood, obtained from a patient whose treatment included radiotherapy and nephrectomy. This clonotype originated in a woman aged 45 to 65 with renal cell carcinoma.

As DNA, the CDR3 is TGCGCCAGCAGCTTGGAACTAGCGGACAAGCAGTTCTTC. Its protein is CASSLELADKQFF. The chain links TRBV5-1 to TRBJ2-1; TRBD2 matches 8 bases. The CDR3 sequence is 13 residues long. The V segment lost 0 bases and the J segment 11 bases; nucleotides outside the gene matches: 4. Germline values: CDR1 SGHRS, CDR2 YFSETQ.